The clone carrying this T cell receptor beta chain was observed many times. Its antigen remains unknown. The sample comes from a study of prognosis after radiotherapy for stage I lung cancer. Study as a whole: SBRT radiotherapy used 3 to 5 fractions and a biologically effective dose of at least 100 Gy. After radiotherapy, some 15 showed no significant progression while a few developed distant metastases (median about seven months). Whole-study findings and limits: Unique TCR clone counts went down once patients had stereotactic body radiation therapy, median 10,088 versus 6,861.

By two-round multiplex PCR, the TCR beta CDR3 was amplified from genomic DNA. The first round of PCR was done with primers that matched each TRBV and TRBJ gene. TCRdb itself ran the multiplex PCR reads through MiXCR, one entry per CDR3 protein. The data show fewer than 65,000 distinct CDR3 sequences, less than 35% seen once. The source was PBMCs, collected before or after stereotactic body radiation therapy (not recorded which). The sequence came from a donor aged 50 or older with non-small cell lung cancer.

The CDR3: CASSRREGRTDTQYF. Written as DNA, the CDR3 is TGTGCCAGCTCACGACGGGAGGGCCGCACAGATACGCAGTATTTT. This chain links TRBV18 with TRBJ2-3; 8 bases fit TRBD2. Germline assignment: CDR1 KGHSH and CDR2 LQKENI. The CDR3 is made up of 15 amino acids. V shed 4 bases, J shed 1 base, and the junction held 4 bases outside the gene matches.